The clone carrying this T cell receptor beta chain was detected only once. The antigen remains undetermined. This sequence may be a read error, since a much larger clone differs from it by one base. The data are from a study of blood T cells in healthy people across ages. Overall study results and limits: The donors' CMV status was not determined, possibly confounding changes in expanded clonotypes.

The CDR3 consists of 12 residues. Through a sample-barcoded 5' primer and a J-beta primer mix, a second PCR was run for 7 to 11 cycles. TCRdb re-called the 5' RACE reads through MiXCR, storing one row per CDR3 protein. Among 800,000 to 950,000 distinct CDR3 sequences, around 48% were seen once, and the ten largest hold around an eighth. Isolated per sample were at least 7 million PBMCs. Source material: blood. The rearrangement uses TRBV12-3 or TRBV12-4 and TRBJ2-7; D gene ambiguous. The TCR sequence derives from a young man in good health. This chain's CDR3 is CANSEDSYEQYF. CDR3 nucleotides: TGTGCCAACAGTGAAGACTCCTACGAGCAGTACTTC.